Listed below are T cell receptor beta chains from one sample, sequenced in a study of control samples from healthy donors and cancer patients. TCRdb's table, derived via immunoSEQ multiplex PCR, lists solely in-frame clones and lacks some. In the table there are 70,000 to 95,000 clones, roughly 93% of which are singletons. Sequences were obtained from PBMCs. Receptor source: a middle-aged woman with lung cancer. Each CDR3 is given with its conserved first and last residue. The order of the fields is D gene, V gene, J gene, clone size, CDR3 DNA, CDR3 protein. A D gene is named only where the DNA matches it firmly. Some rows mark clone size as missing; the rest say once, few, many or name a class of expanded clone.

D: .; V: TRBV4-1; J: TRBJ2-5; size: .; DNA: TGCGCCAGCAGCCAAGTACTCCGACTAGAGGTCGAGACCCAGTACTTC; CDR3: CASSQVLRLEVETQYF
D: .; V: TRBV13; J: TRBJ2-1; size: .; DNA: TGTGCCAGCAGCTCCCGGCAGGGTAGGAATGAGCAGTTCTTC; CDR3: CASSSRQGRNEQFF
D: .; V: TRBV6-1; J: TRBJ1-5; size: .; DNA: TGTGCCAGCAGTGAAGAAGGGGGGAGCGGAGGGCCCCAGCATTTT; CDR3: CASSEEGGSGGPQHF
D: .; V: TRBV30; J: TRBJ1-1; size: once; DNA: TGTGCCTGGACTTTCCGTACTGAAGCTTTCTTT; CDR3: CAWTFRTEAFF
D: .; V: TRBV19; J: TRBJ1-5; size: .; DNA: TGTGCCAGTAGACTTAACGGGGACTATAGCAATCAGCCCCAGCATTTT; CDR3: CASRLNGDYSNQPQHF
D: TRBD1; V: TRBV2; J: TRBJ1-2; size: .; DNA: TGTGCCAGCAGTGAGTTCGGGACAGAAACTAACTATGGCTACACCTTC; CDR3: CASSEFGTETNYGYTF
D: .; V: TRBV12-3/TRBV12-4; J: TRBJ1-1; size: .; DNA: TGTGCCAGCAGTTTAGGAAGTAACACTGAAGCTTTCTTT; CDR3: CASSLGSNTEAFF
D: TRBD1; V: TRBV19; J: TRBJ1-2; size: .; DNA: TGTGCCAGTAGTGTACAGGGGAACCAACTTAACTATGGCTACACCTTC; CDR3: CASSVQGNQLNYGYTF
D: .; V: TRBV12-3/TRBV12-4; J: TRBJ1-5; size: few; DNA: TGTGCCAGCAGCCGGGGTGTTGAGCCCCAGCATTTT; CDR3: CASSRGVEPQHF
D: .; V: TRBV19; J: TRBJ2-5; size: .; DNA: TGTGCCAGTAGTATATCAGGGGTGGAAGAGACCCAGTACTTC; CDR3: CASSISGVEETQYF
D: TRBD1; V: TRBV6-5; J: TRBJ1-5; size: few; DNA: TGTGCCAGCAGTCCAGGGGGAAATAGCAATCAGCCCCAGCATTTT; CDR3: CASSPGGNSNQPQHF
D: .; V: TRBV28; J: TRBJ1-3; size: .; DNA: TGTGCCAGCAGTTTAGGAAGGGCCCTCGGAAACACCATATATTTT; CDR3: CASSLGRALGNTIYF
D: .; V: TRBV4-1; J: TRBJ2-5; size: .; DNA: TGCGCCAGCAGCCAAGTTGTCCCCTCCACGGCTTTTTCGGAGACCCAGTACTTC; CDR3: CASSQVVPSTAFSETQYF
D: TRBD1; V: TRBV10-3; J: TRBJ1-4; size: .; DNA: TGTGCCACCCTAAGGGGACAGGGAACTAATGAAAAACTGTTTTTT; CDR3: CATLRGQGTNEKLFF
D: TRBD2; V: TRBV30; J: TRBJ2-7; size: .; DNA: TGTGCCTGGATCGGGGGGGGTCCCTACGAGCAGTACTTC; CDR3: CAWIGGGPYEQYF
D: .; V: TRBV7-9; J: TRBJ2-1; size: .; DNA: TGTGCCAGCAGCCAGAACTTCGTAAGGCGATTGGAAGATGAGCAGTTCTTC; CDR3: CASSQNFVRRLEDEQFF
D: .; V: TRBV2; J: TRBJ1-2; size: .; DNA: TGTGCCAGCAGCCCGTTCGCGGATGGCTACACCTTC; CDR3: CASSPFADGYTF
D: .; V: TRBV11-2; J: TRBJ2-4; size: once; DNA: TGTGCCAGCAGCTCTACAGGCCCCTCAGGGGCCAAAAACATTCAGTACTTC; CDR3: CASSSTGPSGAKNIQYF
D: TRBD1; V: TRBV7-6; J: TRBJ1-5; size: .; DNA: TGTGCCAGCAGCCCTGGACAGGGATGGAGCGGACAGCCCCAGCATTTT; CDR3: CASSPGQGWSGQPQHF
D: TRBD1; V: TRBV5-8; J: TRBJ1-1; size: .; DNA: TGTGCCAGCAGCTTCGAAGGACAGGGCCCTGAAGCTTTCTTT; CDR3: CASSFEGQGPEAFF
D: TRBD1; V: TRBV19; J: TRBJ1-1; size: .; DNA: TGTGCCAGTAGTATATCGATAGTGGACAGGGAGAACACTGAAGCTTTCTTT; CDR3: CASSISIVDRENTEAFF
D: .; V: TRBV12-3/TRBV12-4; J: TRBJ2-1; size: .; DNA: TGTGCCAGCAGTTTGGGAAGGGTCAATGAGCAGTTCTTC; CDR3: CASSLGRVNEQFF
D: TRBD2; V: TRBV7-6; J: TRBJ2-1; size: .; DNA: TGTGCCAGCAGCTTCACTAGCGGGGGGGCCGGATACAATGAGCAGTTCTTC; CDR3: CASSFTSGGAGYNEQFF
D: .; V: TRBV24-1; J: TRBJ1-1; size: .; DNA: TGTGCCACCAGTGAACCAACAGGGTTGTTCGGAGCTTTCTTT; CDR3: CATSEPTGLFGAFF
D: .; V: TRBV4-2; J: TRBJ1-2; size: .; DNA: TGTGCCAGCAGCCAAGATTATGGCTGCACCTTC; CDR3: CASSQDYGCTF
D: .; V: TRBV5-1; J: TRBJ1-1; size: .; DNA: TGCGCCAGCAGCTTGGCTTACAGCATGAACACTGAAGCTTTCTTT; CDR3: CASSLAYSMNTEAFF
D: .; V: TRBV21-1; J: TRBJ2-2; size: once; DNA: TGTGCCAGCAGCCCCCCCCGGGGGGGTGGTGCCGGGGAGCTGTTTTTT; CDR3: CASSPPRGGGAGELFF
D: TRBD2; V: TRBV19; J: TRBJ2-3; size: once; DNA: TGTGCCAGTAGTGCGGGACTAGCGGGGGGTTCTAGCACAGATACGCAGTATTTT; CDR3: CASSAGLAGGSSTDTQYF
D: .; V: TRBV4-1; J: TRBJ1-3; size: .; DNA: TGCGCCAGCAGCCAAGATGAGGGGAAAAGGAACACCATATATTTT; CDR3: CASSQDEGKRNTIYF
D: TRBD2; V: TRBV28; J: TRBJ2-2; size: .; DNA: TGTGCCAGCAGTTCTAGCGGGGCGACCACCGGGGAGCTGTTTTTT; CDR3: CASSSSGATTGELFF